This T cell receptor beta chain came from a study of human T cells and chemical hapten exposure. In the study overall: Alopecia areata, totalis or universalis affected patients who were mostly female.

As regards this clonotype: Its antigen is not known.

Documented time point: patch test 1, 2 weeks after DPC sensitization. Described treatment: therapeutic diphenylcyclopropenone sensitization with weekly scalp DPC. Trimming took 0 bases from V and 1 from J, leaving 26 bases between them. CDR3 length equals 21 residues. CDR1 LGHDT and CDR2 YNNKEL come from the germline V gene (reference sequence). The library tagged each cDNA molecule with unique molecular identifiers. TCRdb fed the RACE reads into MiXCR, producing one record per CDR3 protein. In the table there are around 340,000 distinct CDR3 sequences, 6% to 8.5% of which are singletons. Study results and limitations: Expanded TCRs clustered into significantly more large CDR3 similarity groups than controls, the analysis revealed. High-frequency TCRs, those above 1 in 1000, stayed the same after DPC sensitization.

This material consisted of whole blood, taken in connection with sensitization to the hapten diphenylcyclopropenone (DPC). The clonotype originates from a woman aged 18 to 35 with alopecia areata. Some clones in this sample may be carry-over from other donors' samples. The V call is TRBV3-1, the J call TRBJ2-3; possible D gene TRBD1, 6 bases. This CDR3 is CASSQEPSSGVAGHRTDTQYF. The CDR3, as DNA: TGTGCCAGCAGCCAAGAGCCATCCTCAGGGGTGGCGGGCCACCGCACAGATACGCAGTATTTT.